This T cell receptor (beta chain) is drawn from a study of OX40 agonist ivuxolimab in advanced cancers. Whole-study results and caveats: At doses 0.1 to 3.0 mg/kg, CD4+ and CD8+ clones expanded.

As for this clone: Its matching antigen is unknown.

The repertoire was sequenced with immunoSEQ multiplex PCR; TCRdb's copy has only in-frame clones and lacks some. Among tens of thousands of clones, about 85% were seen once, and the ten largest hold 1.5% to 2%. V lost 0 bases to trimming and J lost 4 bases, with 15 bases between them. This CDR3 is 16 amino acids long. Germline V gives CDR1 ENHRY, CDR2 SYGVKD. The sample was CD4+ or CD8+ T cells sorted from blood, taken in a trial of the OX40 agonist ivuxolimab. The TCR sequence derives from an adult with an advanced solid tumor such as melanoma, head and neck, liver or kidney cancer. J is TRBJ1-1 and V is TRBV10-3; TRBD1 is a possible D gene (5 bases). The CDR3 loop reads CAISESLAGLATEAFF. For the CDR3, the DNA is TGTGCCATCAGTGAGTCCCTGGCAGGGTTGGCCACTGAAGCTTTCTTT.